Sequencing of this T cell receptor beta chain was carried out in a study of PD-1 blockade in classical Hodgkin lymphoma. Clones were read by immunoSEQ multiplex PCR, and TCRdb kept only the in-frame ones, dropping some. The sample lists about 72,000 clones, about 92% occurring once. With no exception, relapse followed autologous stem cell transplantation in all patients, and brentuximab vedotin exposure varied. Germline CDR1 is SGHNT and CDR2 is YYREEE (reference sequence). The CDR3 loop spans 13 amino acids. V gave up 0 bases and J gave up 2 bases, with 6 bases separating them. Sequenced material: peripheral blood mononuclear cells (PBMCs), taken at baseline. The rearrangement links TRBV5-4 to TRBJ2-7; no clear D gene. The TCR originated in a human donor with classical Hodgkin lymphoma. The CDR3 region is CASSLAGPYEQYF. The CDR3 bases are TGTGCCAGCAGCTTGGCAGGTCCCTACGAGCAGTACTTC.